The 9 T cell receptor beta chains listed next were all sequenced from one sample in a study of cytotoxic CD8 clonotypes in ibrutinib-treated CLL. Produced via immunoSEQ multiplex PCR; TCRdb's table is partial and in-frame only. The sample has 110,000 to 150,000 clones; 79% are singletons. Specimen: PBMCs, collected after 12 months of ibrutinib treatment. All receptors derive from a human donor with chronic lymphocytic leukemia.

This clone has a handful of counts. CDR3 coding DNA: TGCGCCGGGCGGGGGGGCAGCTGGCCTTACGAGACCCAGTACTTC. It is translated as CAGRGGSWPYETQYF. The chain has TRBV23-1 and TRBJ2-5; the match to TRBD2 covers 9 bases. TRBV23-1 has ORF status, its function being uncertain. With V trimmed by 11 bases and J by 5 bases, 15 bases remained unmatched. CDR3 size: 15 residues.

The rearrangement joins TRBV7-3 to TRBJ2-1; the D is unclear. The germline V and J ends were trimmed by 0 bases and 2 bases, with 8 bases remaining between them. The CDR3 is made up of 15 amino acids. In germline, CDR1 is SGHTA, CDR2 FQGTGA. The DNA of the CDR3 is TGTGCCAGCAGCTTAACAGGGCTTGCCTACAATGAGCAGTTCTTC. Translated: CASSLTGLAYNEQFF.

The DNA of the CDR3 is TGTGCCAGCAGCTTAGGGGCGGGTTCGAGCAATCAGCCCCAGCATTTT. Residues: CASSLGAGSSNQPQHF. V gene TRBV7-8 combines with J gene TRBJ1-5; no definite D call. Germline lookup yields CDR1 SGHVS and CDR2 FQNEAQ. V was trimmed by 1 base and J by 1 base, leaving 11 bases between them. CDR3 length: 16 amino acids.

The V call is TRBV7-8, the J call TRBJ2-7; D is ambiguous. Germline V CDR1 and CDR2: SGHVS, FQNEAQ. The CDR3 is 14 residues long. V lost 1 base and J lost 1, with 8 bases in between. CDR3 protein: CASSLVWQSYEQYF. The CDR3 nucleotides are TGTGCCAGCAGCTTAGTATGGCAGTCCTACGAGCAGTACTTC.

This chain connects TRBV11-2 to TRBJ2-7, with TRBD1 matching 8 bases. Germline V gene lookup returns CDR1 SGHAT and CDR2 FQNNGV. Losses at the gene ends were 4 bases for V and 4 bases for J; bases not matched to a gene: 15. This CDR3 spans 17 amino acids. The CDR3 region is CASSYAFRDRRRYEQYF. For the CDR3, the DNA is TGTGCCAGCAGCTACGCTTTCCGGGACAGGAGGCGATACGAGCAGTACTTC.

The V call is TRBV11-2, the J call TRBJ1-2; possible D gene TRBD1, 6 bases. The germline V gene has CDR1 SGHAT and CDR2 FQNNGV. The V and J ends lost 7 bases and 4 bases respectively, with 16 bases between them. The CDR3 is made up of 14 amino acids. CDR3: CASTATGGGYGYTF. The CDR3, as DNA: TGTGCCAGCACCGCAACGGGGGGCGGCTATGGCTACACCTTC.

This clone was observed a few times. The rearrangement joins TRBV7-2 to TRBJ2-2, with 7 bases lining up with TRBD2. The J segment lost 2 bases and the V segment lost 6 bases, leaving 3 bases of the junction unmatched. The V gene's germline CDR1 is SGHTA and CDR2 FQGNSA. The CDR3 has 14 amino acids. CDR3 residues: CASRTSSNTGELFF. The CDR3 DNA follows: TGTGCCAGCAGGACTAGCTCCAACACCGGGGAGCTGTTTTTT.

J is TRBJ2-4 and V is TRBV5-1; 9 bases line up with TRBD1. Germline trimming cut 3 bases from V and 7 bases from J; bases unmatched to any gene: 2. Germline CDR1 reads SGHRS; CDR2 reads YFSETQ. There are 13 residues in the CDR3. The CDR3, as DNA: TGCGCCAGCAGCTGGGGACAGGGCAACATTCAGTACTTC. This codes for CASSWGQGNIQYF. The full variable domain, in which reference TRBV5-1 and TRBJ2-4 provide the parts outside the CDR3, is KAGVTQTPRYLIKTRGQQVTLSCSPISGHRSVSWYQQTPGQGLQFLFEYFSETQRNKGNFPGRFSGRQFSNSRSEMNVSTLELGDSALYLCASSWGQGNIQYFGAGTRLSVL.

This sequence joins TRBV5-6 and TRBJ2-7, with D perhaps TRBD1 (5 bases). The CDR3 extends over 15 amino acids. V was cut by 3 bases and J by 3 bases, with 16 bases left in between. Looked up from germline, CDR1 is SGHDT and CDR2 is YYEEEE. The CDR3 bases are TGTGCCAGCAGCTGGACCATACAGGAGAACTACGAGCAGTACTTC. It encodes CASSWTIQENYEQYF.